The 10 T cell receptor beta chains below come from one sample, sequenced in a study of shared clonotypes between healthy human individuals. Data came from immunoSEQ multiplex PCR; TCRdb stores just in-frame clones and leaves some out. The table shows about 1,900,000 clones, with about 95% occurring only once. It was CD45RO-negative cells, positively selected for CCR7, that made up naive CD8 cells, with terminally differentiated effector memory CD45RA+ cells excluded. Sequencing was done on a sample of naive CD8+ T cells sorted from blood. Source of these receptors: a man between 18 and 29 years old in good health.

The chain employs TRBV9 and TRBJ2-3, with 7 bases lining up with TRBD2. V gave up 1 base and J gave up 8 bases; unmatched junction bases: 7. This CDR3 is built from 14 residues. Per the germline V gene, CDR1 is SGDLS and CDR2 is YYNGEE. CDR3 in DNA: TGTGCCAGCAGCGTAAACGGGGGGTTGAGTACGCAGTATTTT. Encoded protein: CASSVNGGLSTQYF.

Remarks on this clone: Distinct nucleotide sequences in the sample also encode this CDR3. This chain's CDR3 is CSVEGASYEQYF. DNA for the CDR3: TGCAGCGTTGAAGGGGCTTCCTACGAGCAGTACTTC. The chain uses TRBV29-1 and TRBJ2-7, with D uncertain. CDR1 is SQVTM, CDR2 ANQGSEA, per germline. Trimming took 1 base from V and 1 from J, leaving 5 bases between them. This CDR3 is 12 amino acids long.

This chain connects TRBV10-3 to TRBJ2-3; TRBD2 matches 7 bases. The CDR3 consists of 16 residues. CDR1 and CDR2 from the germline V gene are ENHRY and SYGVKD. Trimming cost V 4 bases and J 0 bases; bases outside gene matches: 7. This CDR3 reads CAISASLAASTDTQYF. In DNA form, the CDR3 reads TGTGCCATCAGTGCCTCCCTAGCGGCTAGCACAGATACGCAGTATTTT.

The V and J genes are TRBV4-3 and TRBJ2-1; 10 bases line up with TRBD2. Trimming cost V 0 bases and J 8 bases; bases outside gene matches: 7. The CDR3 covers 16 residues. Germline V lookup: CDR1 LGHNA, CDR2 YSLEER. The CDR3 nucleotides are TGCGCCAGCAGCCAAGATAGCGGGAGGCCTATGGATGAGCAGTTCTTC. As protein: CASSQDSGRPMDEQFF.

V usage is TRBV15 and J usage is TRBJ1-4; 9 bases align to TRBD1. The CDR3 sequence is 15 residues long. The germline V gene has CDR1 LNHNV and CDR2 YYDKDF (reference sequence). V was pared by 0 bases and J by 6 bases, with 2 bases of the junction left unmatched. This CDR3 is CATSREGQGYEKLFF. CDR3 DNA sequence: TGTGCCACCAGCAGAGAGGGACAGGGTTATGAAAAACTGTTTTTT.

To note about this clone: Other DNA sequences from this sample encode an identical CDR3 as well. This chain joins TRBV7-9 and TRBJ2-1; 9 bases line up with TRBD2. The CDR3 is 15 amino acids. Per the germline V gene, CDR1 is SEHNR and CDR2 is FQNEAQ (reference sequence). V was pared by 1 base and J by 8 bases, with 6 bases of the junction left unmatched. CDR3 sequence reads: CASSLVGLALDEQFF. The CDR3 coding sequence is TGTGCCAGCAGCTTAGTGGGACTAGCCTTAGATGAGCAGTTCTTC. The full variable domain, completed using reference TRBV7-9 and TRBJ2-1, is DTGVSQNPRHKITKRGQNVTFRCDPISEHNRLYWYRQTLGQGPEFLTYFQNEAQLEKSRLLSDRFSAERPKGSFSTLEIQRTEQGDSAMYLCASSLVGLALDEQFFGPGTRLTVL.

This rearrangement joins TRBV7-9 to TRBJ2-1, with TRBD2 matching over 15 bases. After removal of 5 bases from V and 0 bases from J, the junction contained 5 bases not matched to a gene. The CDR3 has 18 residues. Germline V lookup: CDR1 SEHNR, CDR2 FQNEAQ (reference sequence). The CDR3 DNA reads as TGTGCCAGCAGCACCGGGACTAGCGGGGGGAACTCCTACAATGAGCAGTTCTTC. Its translation is CASSTGTSGGNSYNEQFF.

The table lists this clone with a count of one. The chain links TRBV7-9 to TRBJ1-2, with TRBD1 matching 10 bases. V lost 7 bases, J lost 3 bases, and 8 bases stayed unmatched. The CDR3 runs 15 residues. From germline, CDR1 is SEHNR and CDR2 FQNEAQ (reference sequence). The CDR3 here is CASTNPGTGDYGYTF. In DNA, the CDR3 is TGTGCCAGCACCAATCCCGGGACAGGGGACTATGGCTACACCTTC.

V usage is TRBV19 and J usage is TRBJ2-1, with 11 bases identical to TRBD2. CDR1 is LNHDA and CDR2 is SQIVND in the germline V gene (reference sequence). The V and J ends lost 6 bases and 10 bases, in that order; junction bases with no gene match: 5. The CDR3 runs to 13 residues. CDR3 region: CASRVAGGEEQFF. The DNA for the CDR3 is TGTGCCAGTAGAGTAGCGGGGGGGGAAGAGCAGTTCTTC. Filled out from reference TRBV19 and TRBJ2-1, the complete variable domain reads DGGITQSPKYLFRKEGQNVTLSCEQNLNHDAMYWYRQDPGQGLRLIYYSQIVNDFQKGDIAEGYSVSREKKESFPLTVTSAQKNPTAFYLCASRVAGGEEQFFGPGTRLTVL.

The chain couples TRBV28 to TRBJ1-2; D unresolved. The germline CDR1 and CDR2 sequences are MDHEN and SYDVKM. V dropped 6 bases and J dropped 0 bases, with 5 bases sitting between them. This CDR3 region has 12 residues. The CDR3: CASSYTNYGYTF. Here the CDR3 DNA reads TGTGCCAGCAGCTACACTAACTATGGCTACACCTTC.